This T cell receptor (beta chain) was found in a study of radiotherapy plus CTLA-4 blockade in lung cancer. Study-wide results and caveats: The study found tumor-derived TCR clones expanded in blood after radiotherapy plus ipilimumab. Early shifts in blood T cell clones, with interferon-beta, reportedly predicted response best.

The V end lost 5 bases, the J end lost 3 bases, and 16 bases lay between the germline ends. The V gene's germline CDR1 is SGHTA and CDR2 FQGNSA. CDR3 length: 15 amino acids. Focal radiation and CTLA-4 blockade (ipilimumab) were tested in chemo-refractory metastatic non-small-cell lung cancer patients. Generated by immunoSEQ multiplex PCR, the TCRdb table keeps only in-frame clones and is missing some. The sample yields tens of thousands of clones, roughly four fifths seen once. This clone was counted between two and nine times. The target antigen is unknown. Sequencing was performed on peripheral blood, taken from a patient treated with radiotherapy plus ipilimumab. The receptor's source is a human donor with non-small cell lung cancer who had stable disease on radiotherapy plus ipilimumab. V gene TRBV7-2 combines with J gene TRBJ2-5, with D possibly matching TRBD2 (6 bases). In DNA, the CDR3 is TGTGCCAGCAGCCTCACGGGACTCAATGAAGAGACCCAGTACTTC. Translated, it gives CASSLTGLNEETQYF.